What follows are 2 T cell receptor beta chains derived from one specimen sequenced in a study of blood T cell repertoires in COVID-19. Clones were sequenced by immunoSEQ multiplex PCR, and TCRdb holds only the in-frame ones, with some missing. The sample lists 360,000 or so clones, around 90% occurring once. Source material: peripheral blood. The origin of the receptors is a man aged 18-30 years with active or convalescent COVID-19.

The DNA for the CDR3 is TGTGCCAGCAGCTCGGACAGGGGGCTGGGCAAAAACATTCAGTACTTC. It yields the protein CASSSDRGLGKNIQYF. The chain recombines TRBV27 with TRBJ2-4; 11 bases map to TRBD1. V was pared by 6 bases and J by 3 bases, with 7 bases of the junction left unmatched. Germline CDR1 reads MNHEY; CDR2 reads SMNVEV (reference sequence). The CDR3 covers 16 residues.

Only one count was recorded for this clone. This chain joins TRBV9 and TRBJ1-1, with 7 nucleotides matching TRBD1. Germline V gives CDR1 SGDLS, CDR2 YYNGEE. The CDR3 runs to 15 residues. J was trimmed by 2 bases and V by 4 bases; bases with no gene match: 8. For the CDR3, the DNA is TGTGCCAGCAGCCTTCGGACAGGAGCTAACACTGAAGCTTTCTTT. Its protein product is CASSLRTGANTEAFF.